This TCR beta chain originates from a study of cytomegalovirus exposure and HLA in healthy donors. Study background: Of a few hundred genotyped donors, around 84% clustered with self-reported Caucasian donors. Findings and caveats of the study: Reports indicated that the classifier achieved high specificity and sensitivity in diagnosing cytomegalovirus status. Cytomegalovirus-associated TCR beta chains were listed, numbering over 150. DRB1 showed the most TCR associations and HLA-C the fewest in a later analysis, as rates varied by HLA locus.

This CDR3 is 12 amino acids long. With V trimmed by 4 bases and J by 5 bases, 4 bases remained unmatched. CDR1 is SQVTM and CDR2 is ANQGSEA in the germline V gene. The PCR made use of 60 Vbeta and 13 Jbeta primers. This table comes from immunoSEQ multiplex PCR, and its TCRdb copy is limited to in-frame clones, with some not included. The sample yields 200,000 to 250,000 clones, more than 60% seen once. In the case of this clone: Its antigen is unidentified.

The V and J genes are TRBV29-1 and TRBJ2-7, with 8 nucleotides matching TRBD1. Specimen: PBMCs. The clonotype originates from a man aged 50 to 60 in good health and CMV-seronegative. CDR3 DNA: TGCAGCGTTGGACAGGGGAGCCACGAGCAGTACTTC. It codes for CSVGQGSHEQYF.